The 23 T cell receptor beta chains in this list originate from one sample, sequenced in a study of blood T cell repertoires in COVID-19. Profiling relied on immunoSEQ multiplex PCR, and the TCRdb table lists in-frame clones only, not all of them. The repertoire consists of about 67,000 clones, with about nine tenths occurring once and the leading ten covering almost 4.5%. The sequencing sample was made of peripheral blood. Receptor source: a middle-aged man with active COVID-19.

The genes are TRBV5-4 and TRBJ2-7, with D perhaps TRBD1 (6 bases). Germline V CDR1 and CDR2: SGHNT, YYREEE (reference sequence). CDR3 length equals 13 residues. Trimming cost V 1 base and J 3 bases, with 8 bases left between them. CDR3 in amino acids: CASSLRTDYEQYF. In nucleotides, the CDR3 is TGTGCCAGCAGCTTGAGGACAGACTACGAGCAGTACTTC.

The rearrangement links TRBV5-4 to TRBJ2-7; 9 bases map to TRBD1. The V segment lost 4 bases and the J segment 1 base; nucleotides outside the gene matches: 3. Germline V CDR1 and CDR2: SGHNT, YYREEE (reference sequence). The CDR3 is made up of 14 amino acids. CDR3 amino acids: CASSRDRVSYEQYF. The CDR3 region has the DNA TGTGCCAGCAGCCGGGACAGGGTTTCCTACGAGCAGTACTTC.

The rearrangement joins TRBV10-3 to TRBJ2-2; D remains ambiguous. The V gene's germline CDR1 is ENHRY and CDR2 SYGVKD. V lost 7 bases, J lost 1 base, and 10 bases lay in between. The CDR3 sequence is 14 residues long. The CDR3, as DNA: TGTGCCATCATGCGCGATGGGAACACCGGGGAGCTGTTTTTT. This codes for CAIMRDGNTGELFF.

V and J are TRBV7-2 and TRBJ1-5; D remains ambiguous. There are 15 residues in the CDR3. V dropped 5 bases and J dropped 1 base, with 12 bases sitting between them. CDR1 SGHTA and CDR2 FQGNSA come from the germline V gene. The CDR3 DNA reads TGTGCCAGCAGCCCCGGCATACAGAGCAATCAGCCCCAGCATTTT. It encodes CASSPGIQSNQPQHF.

The chain joins TRBV2 to TRBJ1-5; D remains ambiguous. Trimming removed 4 bases at V and 9 bases at J, with 13 bases between. The CDR3 runs to 13 residues. Germline assignment: CDR1 SNHLY and CDR2 FYNNEI. Here the CDR3 reads CASSVGSAGPQHF. In DNA form, the CDR3 reads TGTGCCAGCAGTGTTGGCAGCGCCGGGCCCCAGCATTTT.

This clone has a single count. V and J are TRBV19 and TRBJ2-1, with TRBD1 as a possible D gene (5 bases). CDR3 size: 15 residues. From germline, CDR1 is LNHDA and CDR2 SQIVND (reference sequence). Deletions cut 5 bases from V and 7 bases from J, with 18 bases between. CDR3 sequence (DNA): TGTGCCAGTAGTCACTACATACCAGACAGAAATGAGCAGTTCTTC. Translation: CASSHYIPDRNEQFF.

The chain recombines TRBV28 with TRBJ2-7; D possibly corresponds to TRBD2 (6 bases). Trimming stripped 6 bases from V and 9 bases from J, with 15 bases between. In germline, CDR1 is MDHEN, CDR2 SYDVKM. This CDR3 is 12 amino acids long. The CDR3: CASSGGTGGQYF. CDR3 nucleotide sequence: TGTGCCAGCAGCGGCGGGACTGGCGGGCAGTACTTC.

The chain joins TRBV4-3 to TRBJ1-2; tentative D call: TRBD1 (5 bases). The V gene's germline CDR1 is LGHNA and CDR2 YSLEER. This CDR3 has 13 amino acids. Trimming shortened V by 3 bases and J by 4 bases, and 9 bases separated the two germline ends. This CDR3 reads CASSHPDSYGYTF. The CDR3 DNA is TGCGCCAGCAGCCACCCAGACAGCTATGGCTACACCTTC.

This clone was counted once. This rearrangement joins TRBV6-5 to TRBJ1-1; 7 bases match TRBD1. V trimming: 7 bases; J trimming: 1 base; junction bases outside the gene matches: 6. This CDR3 has 14 residues. Per the germline V gene, CDR1 is MNHEY and CDR2 is SVGAGI. CDR3 loop: CASKLQGTNTEAFF. The CDR3 DNA reads TGTGCCAGCAAACTACAGGGGACGAACACTGAAGCTTTCTTT.

The chain uses TRBV19 and TRBJ1-2; TRBD1 is a possible D gene (6 bases). Germline V gene sequence: CDR1 LNHDA, CDR2 SQIVND (reference sequence). V was clipped by 3 bases and J by 2 bases, with 19 bases between them. This CDR3 has 17 amino acids. The CDR3 spells CASSMPGAPVPNYGYTF. The CDR3 bases are TGTGCCAGTAGTATGCCAGGGGCCCCGGTCCCCAACTATGGCTACACCTTC.

The table lists this clone with a count of one. This chain joins TRBV10-2 and TRBJ2-7; 10 positions match TRBD1. Germline assignment: CDR1 WSHSY and CDR2 SAAADI. This CDR3 region has 15 residues. The ends lost 5 bases at V and 6 bases at J; junction bases unmatched: 10. CDR3 nucleotide sequence: TGCGCCAGCAGTAACTCGGGACAGGGGAGAAGCGAGCAGTACTTC. This gives the protein CASSNSGQGRSEQYF.

The rearrangement uses TRBV5-6 and TRBJ1-2, with D unresolved. This CDR3 spans 13 amino acids. V shed 4 bases and J shed 5 bases, with 12 bases lying between them. Germline CDR1 and CDR2: SGHDT and YYEEEE. The CDR3 bases are TGTGCCAGCAGCCCGGACGGACTATATGGCTACACCTTC. It is translated as CASSPDGLYGYTF. Looking up the rest from reference TRBV5-6 and TRBJ1-2 gives the full variable domain: DAGVTQSPTHLIKTRGQQVTLRCSPKSGHDTVSWYQQALGQGPQFIFQYYEEEERQRGNFPDRFSGHQFPNYSSELNVNALLLGDSALYLCASSPDGLYGYTFGSGTRLTVV.

This sequence joins TRBV24-1 and TRBJ2-2, with 7 positions matching TRBD1. J lost 4 bases, V lost 11 bases, and 6 bases had no gene match. This CDR3 contains 13 residues. The germline V gene encodes CDR1 KGHDR and CDR2 SFDVKD. CDR3 protein: CASRTGSTGELFF. The CDR3 DNA reads as TGTGCCAGTAGGACAGGTTCCACCGGGGAGCTGTTTTTT.

The chain has TRBV24-1 and TRBJ2-5; TRBD1 might be the D (6 bases). CDR3 length: 15 amino acids. Trimming took off 5 bases at V and 2 bases at J, with 14 bases between the two ends. CDR1 is KGHDR, CDR2 SFDVKD, per germline. This CDR3 is CATSVGGIGQETQYF. In nucleotides, the CDR3 is TGTGCCACCAGTGTAGGGGGTATAGGGCAAGAGACCCAGTACTTC.

V gene TRBV20-1 combines with J gene TRBJ2-1; D unclear. Deletions cut 5 bases from V and 3 bases from J, with 2 bases between. Germline V gene lookup returns CDR1 DFQATT and CDR2 SNEGSKA (reference sequence). CDR3 length equals 10 residues. CDR3 protein: CSAYYNEQFF. In DNA, the CDR3 is TGCAGTGCTTACTACAATGAGCAGTTCTTC.

The chain links TRBV7-6 to TRBJ2-6; TRBD1 matches at 7 bases. Germline V CDR1 and CDR2: SGHVS, FNYEAQ. V lost 5 bases and J lost 0; bases outside the gene matches: 10. The CDR3 spans 18 residues. The chain's CDR3 is CASSPLEPGGSGANVLTF. The CDR3 nucleotides are TGTGCCAGCAGCCCCTTGGAGCCAGGGGGCTCTGGGGCCAACGTCCTGACTTTC.

The gene calls are TRBV5-1 and TRBJ1-4; TRBD1 matches at 8 bases. Germline V gives CDR1 SGHRS, CDR2 YFSETQ. V lost 2 bases, J lost 2 bases, and 5 bases stayed unmatched. This CDR3 is built from 16 residues. The CDR3 DNA sequence: TGCGCCAGCAGCTTAATGGCAGGGGGCACTAATGAAAAACTGTTTTTT. Translation gives CASSLMAGGTNEKLFF.

This chain connects TRBV15 to TRBJ2-5; D unclear. The germline V gene encodes CDR1 LNHNV and CDR2 YYDKDF (reference sequence). Trimming pared 0 bases from V and 0 bases from J, leaving 11 bases between. The CDR3 totals 16 residues. In DNA form, the CDR3 reads TGTGCCACCAGCAGAGATCAGATACTAAACCAAGAGACCCAGTACTTC. Its protein is CATSRDQILNQETQYF.

CDR3 nucleotides: TGCAGTGCTAGTTCTGAGCATCCGGGCAATCAGCCCCAGCATTTT. This gives the protein CSASSEHPGNQPQHF. The chain joins TRBV20-1 to TRBJ1-5; D unresolved. The CDR3 loop spans 15 amino acids. With 3 bases removed from V and 2 bases from J, the gap between germline ends came to 14 bases. Germline V gene sequence: CDR1 DFQATT, CDR2 SNEGSKA (reference sequence).

The chain recombines TRBV15 with TRBJ1-2; D not resolved. Germline V gives CDR1 LNHNV, CDR2 YYDKDF (reference sequence). V lost 0 bases to trimming and J lost 4 bases, with 15 bases between them. There are 16 residues in the CDR3. The CDR3, as DNA: TGTGCCACCAGCAGAGATTGGCCCGAACGGGGCTATGGCTACACCTTC. It is translated as CATSRDWPERGYGYTF.

The V gene is TRBV24-1, the J gene TRBJ1-4; 10 bases map to TRBD1. The CDR3 runs 16 residues. The germline gives CDR1 KGHDR, CDR2 SFDVKD. V shed 4 bases and J 5 bases; nucleotides not matched to a gene: 6. The CDR3 is CATSDSGQGGNEKLFF. CDR3 bases: TGTGCCACCAGTGACTCCGGACAGGGGGGGAATGAAAAACTGTTTTTT.

This clone has more than one count but fewer than ten. The rearrangement links TRBV11-1 to TRBJ2-1, with 14 bases fitting TRBD2. V was clipped by 5 bases and J by 15 bases; unmatched bases: 15. The CDR3 runs 16 residues. Germline CDR1 reads SGHAT; CDR2 reads FQDESV (reference sequence). CDR3 protein: CASSSLTSGGADPWFF. CDR3 sequence (DNA): TGTGCCAGCAGCAGCTTGACTAGCGGGGGGGCCGATCCATGGTTCTTC.

This chain joins TRBV14 and TRBJ1-1; D possibly corresponds to TRBD1 (5 bases). Germline CDR1 is SGHDN and CDR2 is FVKESK. The length of the CDR3 is 12 residues. Trimming removed 1 base from V and 8 bases from J, with 8 bases in between. The CDR3 DNA reads as TGTGCCAGCAGCCAAGCCTGGACAGAAGCTTTCTTT. This translates into CASSQAWTEAFF.